This T cell receptor beta chain came from a study of T cells after posttransplantation cyclophosphamide listed by TCRdb under 2016. For the study in its entirety: Using TRB sequencing, the study followed how the T cell repertoire reconstituted after myeloablative bone marrow transplantation in which posttransplantation cyclophosphamide served as GVHD prophylaxis. Blood from all 35 or so PTCy patients who had 1-year posttransplant specimens underwent TRB sequencing. Up to 3 additional blood samples from 2 to 5.2 years after transplant were also TRB-sequenced in 3 patients, as was pretransplant blood from a handful of patients. Samples from around 40 PTCy-treated patients and 15 to 20 related bone marrow donors of those patients were subjected to antigen receptor sequencing. Public TRB sequences were searched against a database of over 3,000 sequences associated with responses to pathogens, tumor antigens, self-antigens and alloantigens. Because TRA and TRB clonality were tightly correlated in roughly 10 samples, subsequent TCR analyses were focused on TRB only. Paper-wide results and their limitations: The TRB repertoires of T cells infiltrating skin or the GI tract showed only limited overlap with the TRB repertoires found in blood. Across 45 or so patients, TRB clonality was highly associated with recipient CMV seropositivity and CMV reactivation, and PTCy diversity was similar to diversity in CNI/methotrexate controls. At 1-2 months, donor-recipient similarity was low but rose over the first year, and the later blood repertoires were often dominated by donor CD8+ memory clones.

Naive T cells were defined as viable CD3+CD4+ or CD3+CD8+ cells that were CCR7+CD45RA+CD45RO-CD95-CD27+CD28+. Peripheral blood samples were provided by related bone marrow donors on the day of marrow donation. Peripheral blood and bone marrow mononuclear cells were isolated by Ficoll-Hypaque density centrifugation and cryopreserved. FACS on a FACSAria II was used to sort CD4+ and CD8+ T cells, including the naive and memory subsets. Genomic DNA was used for TRB sequencing, which was performed with the immunoSEQ assay at survey resolution or with the hsTCRB kit. In the original analysis: The immunoSEQ software was used for initial read processing, and the LymphoSeq R package was used for repertoire analyses. Clonality was computed as 1 minus normalized Shannon entropy; Gini coefficient was also calculated for each TRB dataset. To infer phenotypes in unsorted samples, TRB sequences from sorted subsets of the recipient or donor were mapped onto the unsorted samples of the same recipient. The table comes from immuneACCESS by way of TCRdb, which keeps in-frame sequences with V and J called. Part of the clones is missing from these tables; in studies checked, under half for an unresolved V gene and the rest for unknown reasons. Clone size and the V and J calls come from that table; the DNA yielded D and trimming. The sample data list 15,000 to 20,000 clones, and approximately 94% of these were observed just once. The top ten hold 0.27% of the sample.

Concerning this clone itself: No antigen is known for it. Base qualities are not at hand, and no much larger clone is one base apart.

CDR1 SGHRS and CDR2 YFSETQ were looked up in the germline V gene. The junction shows trimming of 0 bases on V and 1 base on J, plus 12 bases between the germline ends. The CDR3, from cysteine to phenylalanine, totals 16 residues. Only CDR3 DNA is held: 48 bases, read in frame from base 1. The chain is made from TRBV5-1 and TRBJ2-3; the best D guess is TRBD1, with 6 bases matching. The TCR was taken from a woman between 45 and 65 years old in good health and a related stem cell transplant donor. Sample: naive CD4+ T cells sorted from blood. The CDR3 sequence is CASSLGVAGGTDTQYF. The DNA sequence is as follows: TGCGCCAGCAGCTTGGGCGTGGCAGGGGGCACAGATACGCAGTATTTT. Here the CDR3 is joined to the reference TRBV5-1 and TRBJ2-3 genes, and the full variable domain is: KAGVTQTPRYLIKTRGQQVTLSCSPISGHRSVSWYQQTPGQGLQFLFEYFSETQRNKGNFPGRFSGRQFSNSRSEMNVSTLELGDSALYLCASSLGVAGGTDTQYFGPGTRLTVL.